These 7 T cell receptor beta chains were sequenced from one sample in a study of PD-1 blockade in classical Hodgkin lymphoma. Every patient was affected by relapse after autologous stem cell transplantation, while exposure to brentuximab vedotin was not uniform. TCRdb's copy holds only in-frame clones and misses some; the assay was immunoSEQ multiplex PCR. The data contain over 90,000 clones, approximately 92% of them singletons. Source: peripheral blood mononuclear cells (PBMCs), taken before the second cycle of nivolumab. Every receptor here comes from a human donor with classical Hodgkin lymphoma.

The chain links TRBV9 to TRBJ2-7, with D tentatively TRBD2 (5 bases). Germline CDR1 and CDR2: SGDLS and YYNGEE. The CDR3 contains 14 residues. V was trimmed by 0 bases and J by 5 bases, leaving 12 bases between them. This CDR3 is CASSVGGLDHEQYF. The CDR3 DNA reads TGTGCCAGCAGCGTAGGAGGGCTCGACCACGAGCAGTACTTC.

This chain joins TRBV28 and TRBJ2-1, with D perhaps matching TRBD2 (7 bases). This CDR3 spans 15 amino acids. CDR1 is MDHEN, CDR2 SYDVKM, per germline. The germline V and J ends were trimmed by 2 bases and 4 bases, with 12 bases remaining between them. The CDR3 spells CASSLAGAIYNEQFF. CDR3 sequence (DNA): TGTGCCAGCAGTTTAGCGGGGGCCATATACAATGAGCAGTTCTTC.

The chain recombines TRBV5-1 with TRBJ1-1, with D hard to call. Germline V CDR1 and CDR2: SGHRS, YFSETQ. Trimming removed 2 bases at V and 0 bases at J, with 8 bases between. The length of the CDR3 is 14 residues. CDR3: CASSFARVNTEAFF. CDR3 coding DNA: TGCGCCAGCAGCTTTGCCCGCGTGAACACTGAAGCTTTCTTT.

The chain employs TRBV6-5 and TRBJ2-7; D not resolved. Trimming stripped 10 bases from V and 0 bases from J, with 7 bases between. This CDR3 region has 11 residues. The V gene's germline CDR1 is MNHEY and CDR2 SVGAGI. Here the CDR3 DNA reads TGTGCCACCACACACTCCTACGAGCAGTACTTC. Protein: CATTHSYEQYF.

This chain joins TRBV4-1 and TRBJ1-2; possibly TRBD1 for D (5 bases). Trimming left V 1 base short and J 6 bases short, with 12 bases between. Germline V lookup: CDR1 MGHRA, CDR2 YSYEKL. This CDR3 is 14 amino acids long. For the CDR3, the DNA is TGCGCCAGCAGCCAAGTCCTCGGGGGGGATGGCTACACCTTC. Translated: CASSQVLGGDGYTF.

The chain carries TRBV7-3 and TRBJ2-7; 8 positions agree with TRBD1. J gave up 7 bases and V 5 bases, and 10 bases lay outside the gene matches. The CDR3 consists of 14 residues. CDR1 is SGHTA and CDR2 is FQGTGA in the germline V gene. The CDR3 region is CASSPDRETGEQYF. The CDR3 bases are TGTGCCAGCAGCCCGGACAGGGAGACGGGGGAGCAGTACTTC.

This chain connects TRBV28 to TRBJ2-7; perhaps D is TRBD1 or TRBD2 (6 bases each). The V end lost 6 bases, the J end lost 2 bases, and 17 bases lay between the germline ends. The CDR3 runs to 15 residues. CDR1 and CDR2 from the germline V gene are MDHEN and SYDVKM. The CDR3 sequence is CASSRAGGGPYEQYF. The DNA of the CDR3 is TGTGCCAGCAGCCGGGCCGGGGGCGGCCCCTACGAGCAGTACTTC.